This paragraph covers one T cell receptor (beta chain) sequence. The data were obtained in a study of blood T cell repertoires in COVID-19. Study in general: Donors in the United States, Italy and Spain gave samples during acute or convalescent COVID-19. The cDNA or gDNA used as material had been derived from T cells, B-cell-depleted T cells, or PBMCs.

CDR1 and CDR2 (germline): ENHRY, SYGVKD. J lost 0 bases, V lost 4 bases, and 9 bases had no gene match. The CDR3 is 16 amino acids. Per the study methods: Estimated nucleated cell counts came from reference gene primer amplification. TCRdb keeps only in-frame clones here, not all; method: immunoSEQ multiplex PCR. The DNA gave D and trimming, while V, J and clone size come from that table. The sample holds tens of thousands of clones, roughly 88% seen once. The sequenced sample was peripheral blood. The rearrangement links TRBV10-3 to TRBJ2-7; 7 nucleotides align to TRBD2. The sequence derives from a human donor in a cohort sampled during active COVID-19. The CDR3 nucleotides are TGTGCCATCAGTGCCCTTCGGAGCGGGGACTCCTACGAGCAGTACTTC. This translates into CAISALRSGDSYEQYF.